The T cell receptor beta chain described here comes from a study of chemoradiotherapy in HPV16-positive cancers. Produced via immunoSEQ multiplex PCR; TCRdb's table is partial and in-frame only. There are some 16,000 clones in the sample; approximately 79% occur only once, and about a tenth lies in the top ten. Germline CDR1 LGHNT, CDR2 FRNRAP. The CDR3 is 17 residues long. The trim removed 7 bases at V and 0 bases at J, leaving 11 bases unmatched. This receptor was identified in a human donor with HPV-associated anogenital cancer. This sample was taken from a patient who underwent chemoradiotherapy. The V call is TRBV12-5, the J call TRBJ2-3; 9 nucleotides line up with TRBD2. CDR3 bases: TGTGCTAGTGCCGTAGGTGGGCTAGCGGGGAGCACAGATACGCAGTATTTT. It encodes CASAVGGLAGSTDTQYF. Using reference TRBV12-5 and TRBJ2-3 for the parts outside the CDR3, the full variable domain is DARVTQTPRHKVTEMGQEVTMRCQPILGHNTVFWYRQTMMQGLELLAYFRNRAPLDDSGMPKDRFSAEMPDATLATLKIQPSEPRDSAVYFCASAVGGLAGSTDTQYFGPGTRLTVL.